The clone carrying this T cell receptor beta chain was recorded a few times. CDR3 length: 15 residues. Treatment: over 15 received Ad26.COV2.S at low or high dose, single or two shots; roughly five received placebo; per-sample allocation not given. Sampling happened 63 days after the first vaccine or placebo injection. The data derive from a study of Ad26.COV2.S vaccination and SARS-CoV-2 variants. The wider study: Each vaccinee took Ad26.COV2.S intramuscularly, once or twice 56 days apart.

Using immunoSEQ multiplex PCR, the repertoire was profiled, and TCRdb retains in-frame clones only, with some absent. The table lists 350,000 to 450,000 clones, approximately 83% of them singletons. The chain recombines TRBV21-1 with TRBJ1-1. TRBV21-1 is a documented pseudogene. Sample: peripheral blood, taken in a trial of Ad26.COV2.S vaccine versus placebo. This receptor was obtained from a person between 18 and 65 years old who received the Ad26.COV2.S COVID-19 vaccine or a placebo. In DNA form, the CDR3 reads TGTGCCAGCAGCAAAGCATTCCTAAGGAACACTGAAGCTTTCTTT. Protein product: CASSKAFLRNTEAFF.